This is a list of T cell receptor beta chains from one sample in a study of identical twins. Using its own MiXCR run on the 5' RACE reads, TCRdb lists one record per CDR3 protein. Found here are about 240,000 distinct CDR3 sequences, approximately 12% of them singletons; the top ten hold approximately 4%. This sample was also put to use in a study of yellow fever vaccine responses in identical twins.

The sample consisted of memory (CD45RO+) T cells sorted from blood. These receptor sequences come from a woman younger than 30 in good health. Each CDR3 is given with its conserved first and last residue. D genes are given only for firm matches. Only some rows state a clone size, as once, few, many or a class for expanded clones.

CDR3 length	V gene	J gene	D gene	clone size	CDR3 protein	CDR3 DNA
16	TRBV13	TRBJ2-7	TRBD1	few	CASSLKPTGAVYEQYF	TGTGCCAGCAGCTTAAAGCCCACAGGGGCCGTCTACGAGCAGTACTTC
15	TRBV6-4	TRBJ2-3	TRBD2	many	CASSDASGDTDTQYF	TGTGCCAGCAGTGACGCTAGCGGGGACACAGATACGCAGTATTTT
13	TRBV29-1	TRBJ2-3	NA	NA	CSGCWGIADTQYF	TGCAGCGGTTGTTGGGGGATCGCAGATACGCAGTATTTT
14	TRBV10-3	TRBJ2-5	NA	NA	CAISEGVTGETQYF	TGTGCCATCAGTGAGGGGGTCACCGGAGAGACCCAGTACTTC
11	TRBV14	TRBJ2-1	NA	many	CASSQGTKRLF	TGTGCCAGCAGCCAAGGTACTAAGAGGCTCTTC
16	TRBV7-3	TRBJ2-2	NA	NA	CASSLDSGSNTGELFF	TGTGCCAGCAGCTTAGATTCAGGGAGTAACACCGGGGAGCTGTTTTTT
16	TRBV19	TRBJ2-1	NA	NA	CASTSTPGNSYNEQFF	TGTGCCAGTACTTCTACGCCTGGAAACTCCTACAATGAGCAGTTCTTC
13	TRBV5-1	TRBJ2-1	NA	few	CASSLSGGNEQFF	TGCGCCAGCAGCTTGTCCGGTGGAAATGAGCAGTTCTTC
14	TRBV6-4	TRBJ2-2	TRBD2	few	CASSVGGDAGELFF	TGTGCCAGCAGTGTGGGAGGGGATGCCGGGGAGCTGTTTTTT
17	TRBV21-1	TRBJ1-5	NA	many	CASSLGTGIISNQPQHF	TGTGCCAGCAGCCTCGGGACAGGGATCATTAGCAATCAGCCCCAGCATTTT
17	TRBV7-2	TRBJ2-3	TRBD1	few	CASSPHPGQGTTDTQYF	TGTGCCAGCAGCCCACACCCGGGACAGGGGACCACAGATACGCAGTATTTT
16	TRBV7-9	TRBJ2-3	TRBD2	few	CASSFYQREDGDTQYF	TGTGCCAGCAGCTTCTACCAGCGGGAGGATGGAGATACGCAGTATTTT
15	TRBV27	TRBJ1-4	TRBD1	NA	CASRPRQGANEKLFF	TGTGCCAGCAGACCTCGACAGGGGGCTAATGAAAAACTGTTTTTT
16	TRBV15	TRBJ2-5	TRBD2	NA	CATKNRLAKLEETQYF	TGTGCCACCAAAAATCGACTAGCGAAGCTAGAAGAGACCCAGTACTTC
13	TRBV29-1	TRBJ2-1	TRBD2	NA	CSGASGDRGVQFF	TGCAGCGGTGCTAGCGGGGACCGGGGTGTGCAGTTCTTC
16	TRBV3-1	TRBJ2-2	TRBD1	few	CASSLRTGLNTGELFF	TGTGCCAGCAGCCTCCGGACAGGGTTAAACACCGGGGAGCTGTTTTTT
13	TRBV28	TRBJ1-5	NA	NA	CASKELTNQPQHF	TGTGCCAGCAAAGAACTTACCAATCAGCCCCAGCATTTT
15	TRBV9	TRBJ2-7	TRBD1	many	CASSVGTGYTYEQYF	TGTGCCAGCAGCGTAGGGACAGGGTATACCTACGAGCAGTACTTC
14	TRBV9	TRBJ1-1	NA	many	CASSRQRGNTEAFF	TGTGCCAGCAGCCGACAAAGGGGAAACACTGAAGCTTTCTTT
13	TRBV5-1	TRBJ2-3	NA	NA	CASSGGYTDTQYF	TGCGCCAGCAGCGGGGGGTACACAGATACGCAGTATTTT
14	TRBV5-1	TRBJ2-3	NA	few	CASSQGAAVDTQYF	TGCGCCAGCAGCCAGGGAGCCGCCGTAGATACGCAGTATTTT
16	TRBV5-1	TRBJ2-7	NA	NA	CASSQSPGFGSYEQYF	TGCGCCAGCAGCCAATCACCGGGGTTTGGCTCCTACGAGCAGTACTTC
14	TRBV7-6	TRBJ2-3	NA	many	CASSQGPWGDTQYF	TGTGCCAGCAGCCAGGGACCTTGGGGAGATACGCAGTATTTT
17	TRBV11-2	TRBJ2-7	NA	NA	CASSLDFNPTIPYEQYF	TGTGCCAGCAGCTTAGATTTCAATCCGACGATCCCCTACGAGCAGTACTTC
14	TRBV6-1	TRBJ1-1	TRBD1	few	CASRPGQGYTEAFF	TGTGCCAGCAGGCCGGGACAGGGATACACTGAAGCTTTCTTT
12	TRBV28	TRBJ1-1	NA	many	CASNFGYTEAFF	TGTGCCAGCAACTTTGGGTATACTGAAGCTTTCTTT
17	TRBV7-2	TRBJ2-3	TRBD2	many	CASSPRLAGGPTDTQYF	TGTGCCAGCAGCCCCAGACTAGCGGGGGGGCCCACAGATACGCAGTATTTT